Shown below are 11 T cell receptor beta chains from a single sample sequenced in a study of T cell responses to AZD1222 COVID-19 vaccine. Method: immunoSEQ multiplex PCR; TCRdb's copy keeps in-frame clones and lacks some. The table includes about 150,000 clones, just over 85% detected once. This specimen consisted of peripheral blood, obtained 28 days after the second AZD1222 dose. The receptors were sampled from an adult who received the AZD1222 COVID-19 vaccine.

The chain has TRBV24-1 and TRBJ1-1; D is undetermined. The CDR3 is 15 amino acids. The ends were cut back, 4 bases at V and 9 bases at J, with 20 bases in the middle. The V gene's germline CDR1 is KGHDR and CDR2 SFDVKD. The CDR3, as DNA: TGTGCCACCAGTGAGTGGGATTCTGGAGTACTGAAAGCTTTCTTT. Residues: CATSEWDSGVLKAFF.

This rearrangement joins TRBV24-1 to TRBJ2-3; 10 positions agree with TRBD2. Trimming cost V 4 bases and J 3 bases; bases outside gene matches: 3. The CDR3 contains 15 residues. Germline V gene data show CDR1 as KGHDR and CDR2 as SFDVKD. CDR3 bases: TGTGCCACCAGTGAGCCGGGACTAGCGACAGATACGCAGTATTTT. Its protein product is CATSEPGLATDTQYF.

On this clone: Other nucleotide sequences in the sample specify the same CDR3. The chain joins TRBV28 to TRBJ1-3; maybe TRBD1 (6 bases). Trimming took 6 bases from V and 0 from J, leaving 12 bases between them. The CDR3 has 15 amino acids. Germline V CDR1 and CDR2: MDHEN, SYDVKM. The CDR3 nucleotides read TGTGCCAGCAGCCTCGGACAGCTCTCTGGAAACACCATATATTTT. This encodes CASSLGQLSGNTIYF.

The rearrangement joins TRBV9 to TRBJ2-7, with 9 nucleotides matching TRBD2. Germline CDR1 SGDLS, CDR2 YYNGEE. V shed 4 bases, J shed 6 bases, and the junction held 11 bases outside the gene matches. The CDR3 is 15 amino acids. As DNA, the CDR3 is TGTGCCAGCAGCACAACCGGGACTAGCTTTTCCGAGCAGTACTTC. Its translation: CASSTTGTSFSEQYF.

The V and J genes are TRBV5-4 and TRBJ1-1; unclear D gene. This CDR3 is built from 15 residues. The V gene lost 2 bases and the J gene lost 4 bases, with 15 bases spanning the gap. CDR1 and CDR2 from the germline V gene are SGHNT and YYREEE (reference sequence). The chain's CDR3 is CASSFGEEEITEAFF. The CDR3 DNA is TGTGCCAGCAGCTTCGGCGAGGAGGAGATCACTGAAGCTTTCTTT.

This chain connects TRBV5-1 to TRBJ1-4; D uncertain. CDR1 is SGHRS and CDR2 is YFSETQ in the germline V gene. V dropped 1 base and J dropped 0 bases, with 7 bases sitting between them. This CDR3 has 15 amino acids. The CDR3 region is CASSLRSATNEKLFF. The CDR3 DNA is TGCGCCAGCAGCTTGAGGAGTGCAACTAATGAAAAACTGTTTTTT.

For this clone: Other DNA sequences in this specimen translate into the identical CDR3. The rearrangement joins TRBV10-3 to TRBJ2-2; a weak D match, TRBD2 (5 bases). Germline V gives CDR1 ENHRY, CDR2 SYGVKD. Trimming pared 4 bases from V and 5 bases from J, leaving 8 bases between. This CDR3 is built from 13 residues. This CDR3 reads CAISGTGTGELFF. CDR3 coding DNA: TGTGCCATCAGTGGAACGGGGACCGGGGAGCTGTTTTTT.

The CDR3 reads CASGAGGGYTF. The DNA of the CDR3 is TGTGCCAGCGGTGCGGGGGGGGGCTACACCTTC. V usage is TRBV27 and J usage is TRBJ1-2, with D possibly being TRBD1 (5 bases). The germline V and J ends were trimmed by 8 bases and 8 bases, with 12 bases remaining between them. Germline V gives CDR1 MNHEY, CDR2 SMNVEV (reference sequence). The CDR3 extends over 11 amino acids.

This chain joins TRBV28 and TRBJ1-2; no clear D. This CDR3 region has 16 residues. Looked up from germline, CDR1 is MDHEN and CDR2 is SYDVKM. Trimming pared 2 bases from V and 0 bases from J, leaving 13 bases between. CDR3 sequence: CASSLQLTVSNYGYTF. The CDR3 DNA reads TGTGCCAGCAGTTTACAGTTAACAGTCTCTAACTATGGCTACACCTTC.

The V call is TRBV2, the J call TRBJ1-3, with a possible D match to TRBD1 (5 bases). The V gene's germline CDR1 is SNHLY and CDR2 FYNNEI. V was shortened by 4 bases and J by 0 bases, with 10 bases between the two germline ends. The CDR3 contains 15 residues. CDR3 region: CASSGGPFSGNTIYF. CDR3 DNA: TGTGCCAGCAGTGGGGGACCGTTCTCTGGAAACACCATATATTTT.

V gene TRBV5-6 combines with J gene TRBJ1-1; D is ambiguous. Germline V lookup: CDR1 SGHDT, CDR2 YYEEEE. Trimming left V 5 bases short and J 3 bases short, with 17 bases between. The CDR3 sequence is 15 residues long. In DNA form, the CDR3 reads TGTGCCAGCAGTTCCCTGGGGATAATAGACACTGAAGCTTTCTTT. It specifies CASSSLGIIDTEAFF.